These 8 T cell receptor beta chains share one sample of origin, sequenced in a study of chemoradiotherapy in HPV16-positive cancers. Clones were read by immunoSEQ multiplex PCR, and TCRdb kept only the in-frame ones, dropping some. Seen here are 30,000 or so clones, approximately 88% observed once, and the top ten hold over 4.5%. Material: blood, obtained from a patient who underwent chemoradiotherapy. The receptors here all came from a human donor with HPV-associated anogenital cancer.

A single count supports this clone. This chain uses TRBV7-2 with TRBJ1-1; tentatively, D is TRBD1 (5 bases). The CDR3 consists of 15 residues. CDR1 is SGHTA and CDR2 is FQGNSA in the germline V gene. V lost 1 base to trimming and J lost 7 bases, with 16 bases between them. CDR3 sequence: CASSLEGYTGYEAFF. For the CDR3, the DNA is TGTGCCAGCAGCTTAGAGGGCTATACAGGATATGAAGCTTTCTTT.

The chain is built from TRBV5-1 and TRBJ1-4, with TRBD1 identical over 7 bases. With 0 bases clipped from V and 4 bases from J, the junction kept 9 bases outside the gene matches. The CDR3 is 17 amino acids. The V gene's germline CDR1 is SGHRS and CDR2 YFSETQ. CDR3 DNA sequence: TGCGCCAGCAGCTTGGGGCCACAGGGGTCTAATAATGAAAAACTGTTTTTT. This encodes CASSLGPQGSNNEKLFF.

The chain uses TRBV2 and TRBJ2-3; TRBD2 agrees at 9 bases. The CDR3 runs 18 residues. The J segment lost 1 base and the V segment lost 7 bases, leaving 15 bases of the junction unmatched. Germline CDR1 SNHLY, CDR2 FYNNEI. This CDR3 reads CASTERLGLAGRTDTQYF. CDR3 sequence (DNA): TGTGCCAGCACCGAAAGGCTAGGGCTAGCGGGGCGCACAGATACGCAGTATTTT.

The chain has TRBV10-3 and TRBJ2-1; 7 bases are shared with TRBD1. The CDR3 is 13 residues long. V shed 4 bases and J 7 bases; nucleotides not matched to a gene: 4. Germline CDR1 reads ENHRY; CDR2 reads SYGVKD. In DNA, the CDR3 is TGTGCCATCAGTGGACAGGGAAAGAATGAGCAGTTCTTC. This encodes CAISGQGKNEQFF.

The chain joins TRBV7-6 to TRBJ2-7; perhaps TRBD2 as D (6 bases). Germline CDR1 SGHVS, CDR2 FNYEAQ. Trimming took off 3 bases at V and 5 bases at J, with 11 bases between the two ends. The CDR3 sequence is 13 residues long. This chain's CDR3 is CASSFGGVDEQYF. The CDR3 region has the DNA TGTGCCAGCAGCTTCGGGGGTGTCGACGAGCAGTACTTC.

This chain connects TRBV6-1 to TRBJ1-1; D unresolved. The CDR3 is made up of 15 amino acids. V shed 4 bases and J shed 4 bases, with 16 bases lying between them. Germline CDR1 reads MNHNS; CDR2 reads SASEGT. The CDR3 reads CASSGVRWRSTEAFF. The CDR3 region has the DNA TGTGCCAGCAGTGGTGTGAGGTGGAGGAGCACTGAAGCTTTCTTT.

The V call is TRBV9, the J call TRBJ2-5, with 9 bases that match TRBD1. The ends lost 3 bases at V and 1 base at J; junction bases unmatched: 10. Germline V gives CDR1 SGDLS, CDR2 YYNGEE. The CDR3 is 17 amino acids. The CDR3 DNA reads as TGTGCCAGCAGCGGGGGGACAGGGTTCGGGGCCCAAGAGACCCAGTACTTC. Encoded protein: CASSGGTGFGAQETQYF.

V and J are TRBV5-8 and TRBJ2-3, with 9 nucleotides matching TRBD2. Germline CDR1 SGHTS, CDR2 YDEGEE. J was trimmed by 3 bases and V by 2 bases; bases with no gene match: 4. The CDR3 has 15 amino acids. The CDR3 DNA reads TGTGCCAGCAGCTTTAGGCGGGGGGGGACAGATACGCAGTATTTT. Its protein product is CASSFRRGGTDTQYF. The full variable domain, in which reference TRBV5-8 and TRBJ2-3 provide the parts outside the CDR3, is EAGVTQSPTHLIKTRGQQATLRCSPISGHTSVYWYQQALGLGLQFLLWYDEGEERNRGNFPPRFSGRQFPNYSSELNVNALELEDSALYLCASSFRRGGTDTQYFGPGTRLTVL.